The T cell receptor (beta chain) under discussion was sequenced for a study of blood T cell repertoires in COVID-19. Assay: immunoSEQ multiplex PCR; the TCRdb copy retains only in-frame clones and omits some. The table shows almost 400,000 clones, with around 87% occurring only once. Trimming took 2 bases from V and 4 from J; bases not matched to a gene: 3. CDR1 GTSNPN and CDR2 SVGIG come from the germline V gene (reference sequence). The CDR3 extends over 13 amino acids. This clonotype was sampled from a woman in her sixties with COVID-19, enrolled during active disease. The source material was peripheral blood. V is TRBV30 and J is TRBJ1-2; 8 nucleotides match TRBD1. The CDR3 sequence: CAWSLGQGYGYTF. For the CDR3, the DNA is TGTGCCTGGAGTTTAGGACAGGGCTATGGCTACACCTTC.